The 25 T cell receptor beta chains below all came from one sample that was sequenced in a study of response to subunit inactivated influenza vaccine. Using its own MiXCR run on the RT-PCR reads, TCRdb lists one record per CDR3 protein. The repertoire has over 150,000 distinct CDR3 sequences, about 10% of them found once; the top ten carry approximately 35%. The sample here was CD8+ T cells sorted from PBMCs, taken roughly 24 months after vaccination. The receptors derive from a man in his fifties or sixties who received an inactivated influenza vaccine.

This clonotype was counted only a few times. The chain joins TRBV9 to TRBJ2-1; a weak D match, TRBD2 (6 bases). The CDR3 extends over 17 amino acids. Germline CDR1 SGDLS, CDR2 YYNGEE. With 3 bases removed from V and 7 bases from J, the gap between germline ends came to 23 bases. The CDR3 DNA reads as TGTGCCAGCAGCGCGGCCCGGGACTCCCTAGAAAGGAATGAGCAGTTCTTC. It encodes CASSAARDSLERNEQFF.

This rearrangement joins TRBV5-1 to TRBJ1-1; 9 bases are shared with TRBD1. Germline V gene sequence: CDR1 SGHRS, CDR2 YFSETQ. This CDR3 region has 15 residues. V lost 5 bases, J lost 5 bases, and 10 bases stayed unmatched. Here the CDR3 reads CASSIYLQGATEAFF. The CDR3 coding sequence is TGCGCCAGCAGTATTTACTTACAGGGGGCGACTGAAGCTTTCTTT.

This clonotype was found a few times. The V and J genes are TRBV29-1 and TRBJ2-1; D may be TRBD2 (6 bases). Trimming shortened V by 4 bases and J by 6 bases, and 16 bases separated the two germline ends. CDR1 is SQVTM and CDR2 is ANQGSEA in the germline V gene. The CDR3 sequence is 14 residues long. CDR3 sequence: CSVGLGTGINEQFF. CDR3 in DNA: TGCAGCGTTGGACTGGGGACTGGCATCAATGAGCAGTTCTTC.

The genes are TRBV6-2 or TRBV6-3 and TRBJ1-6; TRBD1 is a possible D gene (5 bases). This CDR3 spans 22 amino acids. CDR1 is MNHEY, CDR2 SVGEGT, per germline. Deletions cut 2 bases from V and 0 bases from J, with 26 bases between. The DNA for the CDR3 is TGTGCCAGCAGTTACGGGGACTGTGGGACCTCCTGGACGTGCTCCTATAATTCACCCCTCCACTTT. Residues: CASSYGDCGTSWTCSYNSPLHF.

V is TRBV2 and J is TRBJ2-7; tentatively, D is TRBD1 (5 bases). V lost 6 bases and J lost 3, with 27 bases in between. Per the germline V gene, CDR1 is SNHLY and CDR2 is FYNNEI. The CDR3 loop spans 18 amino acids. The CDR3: CASSSIGNRKRSYYEQYF. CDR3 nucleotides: TGTGCCAGCAGCTCCATTGGAAACAGGAAGAGGAGCTACTACGAGCAGTACTTC.

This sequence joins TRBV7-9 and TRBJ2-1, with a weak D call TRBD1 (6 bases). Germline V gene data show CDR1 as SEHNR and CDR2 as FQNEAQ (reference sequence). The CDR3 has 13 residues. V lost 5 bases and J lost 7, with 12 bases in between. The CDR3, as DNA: TGTGCCAGCAGCAAACAGGGTACGAATGAGCAGTTCTTC. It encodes CASSKQGTNEQFF.

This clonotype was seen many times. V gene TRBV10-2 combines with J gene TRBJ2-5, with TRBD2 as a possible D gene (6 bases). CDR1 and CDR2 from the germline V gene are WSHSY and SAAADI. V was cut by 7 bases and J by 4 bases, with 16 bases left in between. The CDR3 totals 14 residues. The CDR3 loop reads CASMPEGGGETQYF. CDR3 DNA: TGCGCCAGCATGCCGGAGGGTGGAGGAGAGACCCAGTACTTC.

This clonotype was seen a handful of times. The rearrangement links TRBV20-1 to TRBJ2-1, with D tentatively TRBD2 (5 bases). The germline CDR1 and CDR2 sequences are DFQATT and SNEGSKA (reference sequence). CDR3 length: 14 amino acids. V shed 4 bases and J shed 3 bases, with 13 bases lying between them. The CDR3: CSATWRANYNEQFF. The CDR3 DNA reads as TGCAGTGCTACCTGGCGGGCTAACTACAATGAGCAGTTCTTC.

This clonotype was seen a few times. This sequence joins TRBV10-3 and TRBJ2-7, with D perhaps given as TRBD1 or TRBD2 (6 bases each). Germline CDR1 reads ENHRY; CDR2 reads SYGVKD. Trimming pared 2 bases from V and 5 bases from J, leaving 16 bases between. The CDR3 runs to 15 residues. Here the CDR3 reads CAISEGGPQYNEQYF. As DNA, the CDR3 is TGTGCCATCAGTGAGGGGGGGCCTCAGTATAACGAGCAGTACTTC.

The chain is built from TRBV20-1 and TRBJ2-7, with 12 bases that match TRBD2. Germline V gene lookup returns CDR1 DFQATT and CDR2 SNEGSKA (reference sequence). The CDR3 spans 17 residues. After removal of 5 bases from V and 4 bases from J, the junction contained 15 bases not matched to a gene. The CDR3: CSAATNERLAGDYEQYF. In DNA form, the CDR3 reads TGCAGTGCTGCTACTAACGAAAGACTAGCGGGAGATTACGAGCAGTACTTC.

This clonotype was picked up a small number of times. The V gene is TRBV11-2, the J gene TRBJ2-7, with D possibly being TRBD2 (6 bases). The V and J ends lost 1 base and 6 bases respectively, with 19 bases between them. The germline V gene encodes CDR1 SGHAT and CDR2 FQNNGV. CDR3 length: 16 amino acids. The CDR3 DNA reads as TGTGCCAGCAGCTTAGTGGCGGGGATGCTTTCGGGCGAGCAGTACTTC. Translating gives CASSLVAGMLSGEQYF.

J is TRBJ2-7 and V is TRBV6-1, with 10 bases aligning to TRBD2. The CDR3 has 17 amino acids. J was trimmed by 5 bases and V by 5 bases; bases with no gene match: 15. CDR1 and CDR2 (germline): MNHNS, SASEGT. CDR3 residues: CASSRAGLAGVFHEQYF. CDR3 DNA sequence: TGTGCCAGCAGTAGGGCAGGCCTAGCGGGAGTGTTCCACGAGCAGTACTTC.

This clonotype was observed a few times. As DNA, the CDR3 is TGTGCCAGCAGCACGCGACAGGGTGACGACACTGAAGCTTTCTTT. Protein sequence: CASSTRQGDDTEAFF. The chain has TRBV7-9 and TRBJ1-1, with 7 bases fitting TRBD1. The length of the CDR3 is 15 residues. J lost 3 bases, V lost 5 bases, and 9 bases had no gene match. CDR1 is SEHNR and CDR2 is FQNEAQ in the germline V gene (reference sequence). Together with reference TRBV7-9 and TRBJ1-1, the CDR3 gives the full variable domain: DTGVSQNPRHKITKRGQNVTFRCDPISEHNRLYWYRQTLGQGPEFLTYFQNEAQLEKSRLLSDRFSAERPKGSFSTLEIQRTEQGDSAMYLCASSTRQGDDTEAFFGQGTRLTVV.

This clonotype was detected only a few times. In nucleotides, the CDR3 is TGTGCCAGCAGTTTAACGGGACTAGCGGACAACTACGAGCAGTACTTC. Its protein product is CASSLTGLADNYEQYF. The V gene is TRBV28, the J gene TRBJ2-7, with 11 bases matching TRBD2. Germline V gene lookup returns CDR1 MDHEN and CDR2 SYDVKM. V shed 2 bases and J 3 bases; nucleotides not matched to a gene: 6. This CDR3 contains 16 residues.

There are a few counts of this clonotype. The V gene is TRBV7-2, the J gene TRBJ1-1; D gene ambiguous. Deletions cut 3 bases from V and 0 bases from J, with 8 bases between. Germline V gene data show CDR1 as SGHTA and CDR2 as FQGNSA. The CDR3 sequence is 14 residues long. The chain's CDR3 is CASSFIGMNTEAFF. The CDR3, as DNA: TGTGCCAGCAGCTTCATAGGGATGAACACTGAAGCTTTCTTT. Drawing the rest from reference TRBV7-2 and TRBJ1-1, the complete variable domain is GAGVSQSPSNKVTEKGKDVELRCDPISGHTALYWYRQSLGQGLEFLIYFQGNSAPDKSGLPSDRFSAERTGGSVSTLTIQRTQQEDSAVYLCASSFIGMNTEAFFGQGTRLTVV.

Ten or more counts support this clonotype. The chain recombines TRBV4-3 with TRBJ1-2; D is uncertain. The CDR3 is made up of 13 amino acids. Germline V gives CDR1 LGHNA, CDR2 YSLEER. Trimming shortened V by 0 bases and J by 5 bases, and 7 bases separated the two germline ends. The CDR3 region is CASSQDTGYGYTF. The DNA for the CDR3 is TGCGCCAGCAGCCAAGATACGGGATATGGCTACACCTTC.

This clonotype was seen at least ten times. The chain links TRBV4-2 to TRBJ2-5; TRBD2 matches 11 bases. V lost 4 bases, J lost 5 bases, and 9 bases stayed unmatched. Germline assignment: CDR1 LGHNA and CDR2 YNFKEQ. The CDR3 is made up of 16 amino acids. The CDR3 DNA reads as TGTGCCAGCAGCCTCGGAGTAGCGGGGGGGCTTGAGACCCAGTACTTC. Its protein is CASSLGVAGGLETQYF.

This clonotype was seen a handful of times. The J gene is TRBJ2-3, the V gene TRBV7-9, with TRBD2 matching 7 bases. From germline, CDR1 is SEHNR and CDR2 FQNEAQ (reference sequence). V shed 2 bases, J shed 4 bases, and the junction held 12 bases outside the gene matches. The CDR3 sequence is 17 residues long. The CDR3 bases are TGTGCCAGCAGCTTATCAATGCGGGAGTATTATGCAGATACGCAGTATTTT. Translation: CASSLSMREYYADTQYF.

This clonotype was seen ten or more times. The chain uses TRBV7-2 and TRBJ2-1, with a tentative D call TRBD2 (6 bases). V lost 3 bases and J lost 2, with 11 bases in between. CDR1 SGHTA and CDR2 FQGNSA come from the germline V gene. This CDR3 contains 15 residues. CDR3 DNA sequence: TGTGCCAGCAGCTTCGGGAGATTAACCTACAATGAGCAGTTCTTC. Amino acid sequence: CASSFGRLTYNEQFF.

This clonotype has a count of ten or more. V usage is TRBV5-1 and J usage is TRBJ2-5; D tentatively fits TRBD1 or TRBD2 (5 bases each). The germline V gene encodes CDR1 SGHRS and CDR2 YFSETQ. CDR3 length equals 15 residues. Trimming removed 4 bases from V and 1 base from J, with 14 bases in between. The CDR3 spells CASSRHEGTQETQYF. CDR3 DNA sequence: TGCGCCAGCAGCAGACATGAGGGGACCCAAGAGACCCAGTACTTC.

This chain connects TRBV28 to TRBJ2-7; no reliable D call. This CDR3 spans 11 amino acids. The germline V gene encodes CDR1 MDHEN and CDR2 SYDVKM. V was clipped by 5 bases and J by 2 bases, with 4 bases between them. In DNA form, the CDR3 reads TGTGCCAGCAGTGGTACCTACGAGCAGTACTTC. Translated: CASSGTYEQYF.

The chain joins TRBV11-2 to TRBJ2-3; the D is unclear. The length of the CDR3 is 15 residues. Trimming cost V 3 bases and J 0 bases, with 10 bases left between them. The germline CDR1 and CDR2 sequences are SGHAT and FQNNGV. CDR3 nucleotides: TGTGCCAGCAGCTTTGCAGGTCCCAGCACAGATACGCAGTATTTT. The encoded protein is CASSFAGPSTDTQYF.

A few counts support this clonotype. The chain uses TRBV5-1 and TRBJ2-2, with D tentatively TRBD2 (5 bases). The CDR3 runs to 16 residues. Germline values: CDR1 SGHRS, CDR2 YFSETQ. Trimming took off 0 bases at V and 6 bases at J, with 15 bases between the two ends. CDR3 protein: CASSLGRLAAAGELFF. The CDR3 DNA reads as TGCGCCAGCAGCTTGGGTCGCCTAGCAGCAGCCGGGGAGCTGTTTTTT.

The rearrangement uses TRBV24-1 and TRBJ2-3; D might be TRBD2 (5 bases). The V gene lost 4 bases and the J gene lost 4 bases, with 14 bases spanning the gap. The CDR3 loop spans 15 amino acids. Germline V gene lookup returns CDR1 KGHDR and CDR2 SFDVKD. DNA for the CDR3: TGTGCCACCAGTGACCCGGACTTGTTTCCAGATACGCAGTATTTT. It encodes CATSDPDLFPDTQYF.

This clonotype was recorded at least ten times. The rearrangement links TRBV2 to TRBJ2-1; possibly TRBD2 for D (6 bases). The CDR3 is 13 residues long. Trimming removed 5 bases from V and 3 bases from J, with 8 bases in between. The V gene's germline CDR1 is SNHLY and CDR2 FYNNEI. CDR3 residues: CASSTGGYNEQFF. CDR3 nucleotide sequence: TGTGCCAGCAGTACCGGGGGCTACAATGAGCAGTTCTTC.